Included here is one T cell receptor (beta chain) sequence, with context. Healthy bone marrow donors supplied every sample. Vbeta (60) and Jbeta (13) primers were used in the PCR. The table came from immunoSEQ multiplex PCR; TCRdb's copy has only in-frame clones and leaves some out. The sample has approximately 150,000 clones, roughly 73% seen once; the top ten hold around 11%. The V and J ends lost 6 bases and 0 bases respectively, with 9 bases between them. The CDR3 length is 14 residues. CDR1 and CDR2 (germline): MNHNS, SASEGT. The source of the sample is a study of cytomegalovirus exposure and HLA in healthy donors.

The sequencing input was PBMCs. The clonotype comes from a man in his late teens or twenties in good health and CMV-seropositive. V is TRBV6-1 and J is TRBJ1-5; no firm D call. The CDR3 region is CASRRLDSNQPQHF. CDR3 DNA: TGTGCCAGCAGACGACTTGATAGCAATCAGCCCCAGCATTTT.